Presented here are 8 T cell receptor beta chains from one specimen sequenced in a study of cytomegalovirus exposure and HLA in healthy donors. PCR used 60 Vbeta primers and 13 Jbeta primers. Profiled with immunoSEQ multiplex PCR; TCRdb holds only in-frame clones, not every one. The table records under 150,000 clones, nearly 80% of them present only once. The sequenced sample was PBMCs. These receptors originate from a young woman in good health and CMV-seropositive.

This sequence joins TRBV19 and TRBJ2-3; D ambiguous. V was trimmed by 3 bases and J by 2 bases, leaving 9 bases between them. The CDR3 length is 14 residues. CDR1 LNHDA and CDR2 SQIVND come from the germline V gene (reference sequence). The CDR3 DNA follows: TGTGCCAGTAGTATGATAGTTCACACAGATACGCAGTATTTT. Translation gives CASSMIVHTDTQYF. The variable domain in full, completed from reference TRBV19 and TRBJ2-3, reads DGGITQSPKYLFRKEGQNVTLSCEQNLNHDAMYWYRQDPGQGLRLIYYSQIVNDFQKGDIAEGYSVSREKKESFPLTVTSAQKNPTAFYLCASSMIVHTDTQYFGPGTRLTVL.

This clone was counted between two and nine times. The CDR3 coding sequence is TGTGCCAGCAGCTTTCAGGGGCTCGAGCAGTACTTC. Translation: CASSFQGLEQYF. The chain uses TRBV5-5 and TRBJ2-7, with D maybe TRBD1 (6 bases). CDR1 and CDR2 from the germline V gene are SGHKS and YYEKEE (reference sequence). The length of the CDR3 is 12 residues. V lost 2 bases and J 6 bases, leaving 9 bases between the germline ends.

This chain joins TRBV5-8 and TRBJ2-1; 8 bases agree with TRBD2. This CDR3 spans 15 amino acids. The junction had 6 bases not matched to a gene; V was cut back by 0 bases and J by 7 bases. Germline V gene data show CDR1 as SGHTS and CDR2 as YDEGEE. CDR3: CASSLVAGKENEQFF. The CDR3 DNA reads as TGTGCCAGCAGCTTGGTAGCGGGAAAGGAAAATGAGCAGTTCTTC.

This clone appeared once. The chain links TRBV7-2 to TRBJ2-3, with 8 bases aligning to TRBD2. Germline CDR1 is SGHTA and CDR2 is FQGNSA. The ends lost 0 bases at V and 4 bases at J; junction bases unmatched: 6. CDR3 length: 16 amino acids. The CDR3 DNA sequence: TGTGCCAGCAGCTTAGCGAGCGGGGGAAACTCAGATACGCAGTATTTT. Amino acid sequence: CASSLASGGNSDTQYF.

This sequence joins TRBV7-9 and TRBJ2-7; 10 nucleotides agree with TRBD2. CDR3 length: 15 residues. The trim removed 4 bases at V and 2 bases at J, leaving 5 bases unmatched. Germline lookup yields CDR1 SEHNR and CDR2 FQNEAQ (reference sequence). DNA of the CDR3: TGTGCCAGCAGCTCCGGGACTAGCGTTCCCTACGAGCAGTACTTC. It specifies CASSSGTSVPYEQYF.

The chain employs TRBV4-2 and TRBJ1-6; TRBD1 matches 9 bases. The CDR3 spans 16 residues. Losses at the gene ends were 0 bases for V and 8 bases for J; bases not matched to a gene: 5. CDR1 is LGHNA and CDR2 is YNFKEQ in the germline V gene. The CDR3 nucleotides read TGTGCCAGCAGCCAAGAGGACAGGGGAAGAGATTCACCCCTCCACTTT. It encodes CASSQEDRGRDSPLHF.

The V and J genes are TRBV5-1 and TRBJ2-2, with TRBD2 identical over 14 bases. The CDR3 extends over 18 amino acids. V shed 4 bases and J 0 bases; nucleotides not matched to a gene: 5. CDR1 is SGHRS and CDR2 is YFSETQ in the germline V gene. CDR3 sequence: CASSARLAGGANTGELFF. The DNA for the CDR3 is TGCGCCAGCAGCGCCCGACTAGCGGGGGGGGCGAACACCGGGGAGCTGTTTTTT. Together with reference TRBV5-1 and TRBJ2-2, the CDR3 gives the full variable domain: KAGVTQTPRYLIKTRGQQVTLSCSPISGHRSVSWYQQTPGQGLQFLFEYFSETQRNKGNFPGRFSGRQFSNSRSEMNVSTLELGDSALYLCASSARLAGGANTGELFFGEGSRLTVL.

The chain links TRBV5-1 to TRBJ1-2; 9 bases line up with TRBD1. The V gene's germline CDR1 is SGHRS and CDR2 YFSETQ. The V segment lost 2 bases and the J segment 7 bases; nucleotides outside the gene matches: 6. The CDR3 consists of 14 residues. As DNA, the CDR3 is TGCGCCAGCAGCTTCGACAGGGGGATAGGTGGCTACACCTTC. Protein product: CASSFDRGIGGYTF.